This is a list of T cell receptor beta chains from one sample in a study of vaccination effects on CD4 cells after COVID-19. Assay: immunoSEQ multiplex PCR; the TCRdb copy retains only in-frame clones and omits some. The sample carries 52,000 or so clones, 55% to 75% recorded once. What these receptors recognize is not known. Source: CD4+ T cells from PBMCs cultured with SARS-CoV-2 spike peptides, taken before COVID-19 vaccination. These receptors all come from a human donor who received a COVID-19 vaccine. Each CDR3 is given with its conserved first and last residue. The D gene is left open where the match is weak. A clone size is listed for some rows: how often the clone was seen (once, few, many), or a class if it is expanded.

V,J,size,D,CDR3,DNA
TRBV4-1,TRBJ1-1,.,.,CASSQERGRGGINTEAFF,TGCGCCAGCAGCCAAGAACGGGGTCGTGGGGGGATAAACACTGAAGCTTTCTTT
TRBV5-6,TRBJ1-6,few,.,CASSSPEVSPLHF,TGTGCCAGCAGCTCACCAGAGGTCTCACCCCTCCACTTT
TRBV28,TRBJ2-2,.,.,CASSGYRELFF,TGTGCCAGCTCGGGGTACCGGGAGCTGTTTTTT
TRBV6-6,TRBJ2-6,.,TRBD2,CASSPLAGGSGANVLTF,TGTGCCAGCAGTCCACTAGCGGGGGGCTCTGGGGCCAACGTCCTGACTTTC
TRBV5-1,TRBJ1-4,.,.,CASSLASGDREKLFF,TGCGCCAGCAGCTTGGCCTCTGGGGATCGTGAAAAACTGTTTTTT
TRBV15,TRBJ1-3,.,TRBD1,CATSRDTTGGIYF,TGTGCCACCAGCAGAGATACGACAGGGGGGATATATTTT
TRBV28,TRBJ1-4,.,.,CASSSPNEKLFF,TGTGCCAGCAGTTCCCCAAATGAAAAACTGTTTTTT
TRBV28,TRBJ1-3,few,.,CASSLWQDLGNTIYF,TGTGCCAGCAGTTTATGGCAGGACCTCGGAAACACCATATATTTT
TRBV6-5,TRBJ2-1,once,.,CASSPGVLAEQFF,TGTGCCAGCAGCCCGGGAGTACTAGCTGAGCAGTTCTTC
TRBV3-1/TRBV3-2,TRBJ1-2,.,.,CASSQDGGGYGYTF,TGTGCCAGCAGCCAAGATGGAGGGGGTTATGGCTACACCTTC
TRBV29-1,TRBJ2-7,.,TRBD1,CSVGTGTYEQYF,TGCAGCGTGGGGACAGGGACTTACGAGCAGTACTTC
TRBV25-1,TRBJ2-1,few,.,CASSGNPNEQFF,TGTGCCAGCAGTGGCAACCCCAATGAGCAGTTCTTC
TRBV6-5,TRBJ2-7,.,.,CASSYRQGHEQYF,TGTGCCAGCAGTTACAGGCAGGGCCACGAGCAGTACTTC
TRBV4-1,TRBJ1-3,.,TRBD1,CASSPLPGQRSDTIYF,TGCGCCAGCAGCCCATTACCGGGACAGAGGAGCGACACCATATATTTT
TRBV27,TRBJ1-4,.,.,CASSFKGWGNEKLFF,TGTGCCAGCAGTTTTAAGGGGTGGGGTAATGAAAAACTGTTTTTT
TRBV5-1,TRBJ2-5,once,.,CASSHPREETQYF,TGCGCCAGCAGCCACCCACGCGAAGAGACCCAGTACTTC
TRBV12-5,TRBJ1-2,.,.,CASGFYPGAANYGYTF,TGTGCTAGTGGTTTCTACCCGGGTGCAGCTAACTATGGCTACACCTTC
TRBV2,TRBJ1-1,.,.,CASSEAGENTEAFF,TGTGCCAGCAGTGAAGCAGGGGAGAACACTGAAGCTTTCTTT
TRBV24-1,TRBJ2-1,.,TRBD2,CATSDSGGRYNEQFF,TGTGCCACCAGTGATTCGGGGGGGCGCTACAATGAGCAGTTCTTC
TRBV4-3,TRBJ2-7,.,.,CASSHARGGEAYEQYF,TGCGCCAGCAGCCACGCGAGGGGGGGTGAGGCCTACGAGCAGTACTTC
TRBV7-2,TRBJ2-5,.,.,CASSLRRGETQYF,TGTGCCAGCAGCTTACGACGGGGGGAGACCCAGTACTTC
TRBV5-4,TRBJ1-4,.,.,CASSADSSNEKLFF,TGTGCCAGCAGCGCGGACAGCTCTAATGAAAAACTGTTTTTT
TRBV5-1,TRBJ1-4,.,.,CASSLLTGGDEKLFF,TGCGCCAGCAGCTTACTGACGGGGGGAGATGAAAAACTGTTTTTT